This TCR beta chain was captured by sequencing in a study of shared clonotypes between healthy human individuals. Across several immunoSEQ plates, the genomic DNA of each subset was split evenly. Sequenced by immunoSEQ multiplex PCR; TCRdb stores in-frame clones only, minus some. Of around 1,900,000 clones listed, around 95% were seen once; the top ten hold around 1.8%. Positive CCR7 selection of CD45RO-negative cells yielded the naive CD8 cells, and terminally differentiated effector memory CD45RA+ cells were excluded. Details on this clone: Other DNA sequences of this sample code for an identical CDR3.

CDR1 MNHEY and CDR2 SMNVEV come from the germline V gene (reference sequence). Between the trimmed V and J ends, which lost 8 bases and 4 bases, there was a span of 12 bases. This CDR3 region has 13 residues. Sequenced input: naive CD8+ T cells from PBMCs. This receptor was obtained from a man between 18 and 35 years old in good health. Some clones in this sample may be carry-over from other donors' samples. This chain links TRBV27 with TRBJ2-1; the D call may be TRBD1 or TRBD2 (5 bases each). Here the CDR3 reads CASSLGGYNEQFF. CDR3 nucleotide sequence: TGTGCCAGCTCCCTTGGGGGATACAATGAGCAGTTCTTC.